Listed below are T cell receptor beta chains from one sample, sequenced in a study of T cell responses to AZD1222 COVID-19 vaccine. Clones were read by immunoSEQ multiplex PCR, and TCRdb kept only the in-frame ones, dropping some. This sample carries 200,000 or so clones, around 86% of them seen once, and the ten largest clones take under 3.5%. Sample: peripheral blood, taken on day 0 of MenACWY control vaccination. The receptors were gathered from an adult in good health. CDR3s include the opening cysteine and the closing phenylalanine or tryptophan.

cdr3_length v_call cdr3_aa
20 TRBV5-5 CASSLGVPWGASSYNSPLHF
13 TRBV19 CASSIWLTDTQYF
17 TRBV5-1 CASSLDAASGGWYEQYF
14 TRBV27 CASSLSTGTDTQYF
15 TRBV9 CASSVGAGGTYEQYF
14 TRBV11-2 CASKRTGGNSPLHF
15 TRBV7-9 CAGQGQGLAFGELFF
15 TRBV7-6 CASSLYLGGRNEQFF
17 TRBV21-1 CASSGPGQGSGANVLTF
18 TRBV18 CASSPISSGLPRGETQYF
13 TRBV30 CAWNRQEREKLFF
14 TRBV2 CASSRVSGANVLTF
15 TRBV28 CASSLWATSTDTQYF
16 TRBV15 CATSGAGPLSGNTIYF
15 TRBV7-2 CASSLELASTSIQYF
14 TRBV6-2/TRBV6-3 CASSAPGQYYEQYF
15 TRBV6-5 CASSLGGNSNQPQHF
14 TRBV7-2 CASSLVAGGETQYF
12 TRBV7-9 CASSLVNQPQHF
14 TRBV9 CASSPLGAVYEQYF
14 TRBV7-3 CASSPGFPATEAFF
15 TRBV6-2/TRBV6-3 CASSYGGREHPGYTF
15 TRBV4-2 CASSQAGGGALNLFF
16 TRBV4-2 CASTRSGQRGEETQYF
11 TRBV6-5 CATGVGETQYF
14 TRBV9 CASSSGQGRTEAFF
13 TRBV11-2 CASSPGQPYEQYF
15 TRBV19 CASSPPGGVGETQYF
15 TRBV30 CAWSPGTRDTDTQYF
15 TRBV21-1 CASRHPRQNNSPLHF
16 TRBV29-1 CSVDYPWLAGGLEQYF
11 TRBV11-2 CASRGGREQYF
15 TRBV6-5 CASSYGGGMNTEAFF
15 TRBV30 CAWSAGTGGQETQYF
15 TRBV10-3 CAVQEGQGANYGYTF
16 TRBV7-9 CASSLGGGRENGELFF
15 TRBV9 CASSVGLEVTGELFF
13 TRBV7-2 CASSLAQFYEQYF
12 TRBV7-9 CASSPYQETQYF
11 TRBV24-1 CATRTNTEAFF
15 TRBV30 CAWTGGGLAGGEQYF
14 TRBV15 CATSRRGVRQPQHF
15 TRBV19 CASSIDGQGLQPQHF